A selection of T cell receptor beta chains follows, all from one sample in a study of blood T cell repertoires in COVID-19. TCRdb's table, derived via immunoSEQ multiplex PCR, lists solely in-frame clones and lacks some. The top ten hold 3.2% of the sample, which has 450,000 to 500,000 clones, roughly 88% seen once. The specimen sequenced was peripheral blood. The receptors originated from a human donor in a cohort sampled during active COVID-19. Both conserved end residues are part of each CDR3. The D gene is left open where the match is weak. The size entry is marked missing in some rows and otherwise reads once, few, many or a size class.

v_call: TRBV3-1/TRBV3-2; d_call: TRBD1; clone_size: -; j_call: TRBJ1-1; cdr3_aa: CASFGQGDMCGTEAFF; cdr3_nt: TGTGCCAGCTTCGGACAGGGAGATATGTGCGGCACTGAAGCTTTCTTT
v_call: TRBV24-1; d_call: -; clone_size: many; j_call: TRBJ2-2; cdr3_aa: CATSDIFGELFF; cdr3_nt: TGTGCCACCAGTGATATATTCGGGGAGCTGTTTTTT
v_call: TRBV6-2/TRBV6-3; d_call: -; clone_size: -; j_call: TRBJ2-1; cdr3_aa: CASSSTRIIAGKSNEQFF; cdr3_nt: TGTGCCAGCAGTTCGACCCGTATAATCGCGGGAAAGTCGAATGAGCAGTTCTTC
v_call: TRBV18; d_call: -; clone_size: -; j_call: TRBJ1-4; cdr3_aa: CASSLQNTNEKLFF; cdr3_nt: TGTGCCAGCTCACTCCAGAACACTAATGAAAAACTGTTTTTT
v_call: TRBV30; d_call: TRBD1; clone_size: -; j_call: TRBJ1-2; cdr3_aa: CAWSAGQRGSGYTF; cdr3_nt: TGTGCCTGGAGTGCGGGACAGCGCGGAAGCGGCTACACCTTC
v_call: TRBV7-2; d_call: -; clone_size: -; j_call: TRBJ2-7; cdr3_aa: CATSDAYGYEQYF; cdr3_nt: TGTGCCACCTCAGACGCGTACGGGTACGAGCAGTACTTC
v_call: TRBV10-3; d_call: -; clone_size: -; j_call: TRBJ1-1; cdr3_aa: CAISGGHSNTEAFF; cdr3_nt: TGTGCCATCAGTGGAGGACACTCGAACACTGAAGCTTTCTTT
v_call: TRBV6-5; d_call: -; clone_size: -; j_call: TRBJ1-5; cdr3_aa: CASSREKDQPQHF; cdr3_nt: TGTGCCAGCAGTCGGGAGAAGGATCAGCCCCAGCATTTT
v_call: TRBV6-5; d_call: -; clone_size: few; j_call: TRBJ1-5; cdr3_aa: CASSPGVQPQHF; cdr3_nt: TGTGCCAGCAGTCCAGGGGTCCAGCCCCAGCATTTT
v_call: TRBV28; d_call: -; clone_size: -; j_call: TRBJ1-2; cdr3_aa: CASSLWAGNPNYGYTF; cdr3_nt: TGTGCCAGCAGTTTATGGGCAGGGAACCCCAACTATGGCTACACCTTC
v_call: TRBV2; d_call: -; clone_size: few; j_call: TRBJ1-6; cdr3_aa: CASSVGQKDSPLHF; cdr3_nt: TGTGCCAGCAGTGTCGGACAAAAAGACTCACCCCTCCACTTT
v_call: TRBV10-1; d_call: TRBD1; clone_size: -; j_call: TRBJ2-1; cdr3_aa: CASSAQYRDRGVLSSYNEQFF; cdr3_nt: TGCGCCAGCAGTGCTCAATACCGGGACAGGGGAGTACTCAGCTCCTACAATGAGCAGTTCTTC
v_call: TRBV3-1/TRBV3-2; d_call: -; clone_size: -; j_call: TRBJ1-4; cdr3_aa: CASSQDVVSEKLFF; cdr3_nt: TGTGCCAGCAGCCAAGATGTAGTTAGTGAAAAACTGTTTTTT
v_call: TRBV4-3; d_call: TRBD1; clone_size: -; j_call: TRBJ1-1; cdr3_aa: CASSQDLGQLLVAFF; cdr3_nt: TGCGCCAGCAGCCAAGATCTGGGACAGCTGCTCGTAGCTTTCTTT
v_call: TRBV15; d_call: -; clone_size: -; j_call: TRBJ1-5; cdr3_aa: CATSRGRGGESNQPQHF; cdr3_nt: TGTGCCACCAGCAGAGGGCGAGGGGGGGAGAGCAATCAGCCCCAGCATTTT
v_call: TRBV7-2; d_call: -; clone_size: -; j_call: TRBJ1-3; cdr3_aa: CASSLLGGAGNTIYF; cdr3_nt: TGTGCCAGCAGCCTCCTGGGGGGGGCTGGAAACACCATATATTTT
v_call: TRBV27; d_call: TRBD2; clone_size: -; j_call: TRBJ2-1; cdr3_aa: CASSFLRLAGGPSYNEQFF; cdr3_nt: TGTGCCAGCAGTTTCCTACGACTAGCGGGAGGGCCGTCCTACAATGAGCAGTTCTTC
v_call: TRBV7-3; d_call: TRBD1; clone_size: few; j_call: TRBJ2-1; cdr3_aa: CASSSAGTGFYEQFF; cdr3_nt: TGTGCCAGCAGCTCCGCCGGGACAGGATTCTATGAGCAGTTCTTC
v_call: TRBV27; d_call: TRBD1; clone_size: -; j_call: TRBJ1-2; cdr3_aa: CASSLGTGYGYTF; cdr3_nt: TGTGCCAGCAGTTTGGGGACAGGATATGGCTACACCTTC
v_call: TRBV18; d_call: -; clone_size: -; j_call: TRBJ2-5; cdr3_aa: CASSRVREETQYF; cdr3_nt: TGTGCCAGCTCACGGGTCAGGGAAGAGACCCAGTACTTC
v_call: TRBV5-1; d_call: TRBD2; clone_size: -; j_call: TRBJ2-7; cdr3_aa: CASSKVAGDNEQYF; cdr3_nt: TGCGCCAGCAGCAAAGTAGCGGGAGACAACGAGCAGTACTTC
v_call: TRBV15; d_call: TRBD2; clone_size: -; j_call: TRBJ2-1; cdr3_aa: CATRPGLAGGNEQFF; cdr3_nt: TGTGCCACCAGGCCGGGACTAGCGGGGGGCAATGAGCAGTTCTTC
v_call: TRBV20-1; d_call: TRBD1; clone_size: few; j_call: TRBJ1-4; cdr3_aa: CSASPGQQAQIYNEKLFF; cdr3_nt: TGCAGTGCTAGTCCGGGACAGCAGGCCCAGATCTATAATGAAAAACTGTTTTTT
v_call: TRBV24-1; d_call: TRBD1; clone_size: -; j_call: TRBJ1-1; cdr3_aa: CATMNEEGQGASEAFF; cdr3_nt: TGTGCCACCATGAACGAGGAAGGACAGGGGGCTTCTGAAGCTTTCTTT
v_call: TRBV10-3; d_call: -; clone_size: -; j_call: TRBJ2-1; cdr3_aa: CAMAGYNEQFF; cdr3_nt: TGTGCCATGGCGGGTTACAATGAGCAGTTCTTC
v_call: TRBV7-2; d_call: TRBD2; clone_size: -; j_call: TRBJ2-7; cdr3_aa: CASSLVAGGTYEQYF; cdr3_nt: TGTGCCAGCAGCTTAGTAGCGGGAGGCACCTACGAGCAGTACTTC
v_call: TRBV7-2; d_call: -; clone_size: -; j_call: TRBJ2-7; cdr3_aa: CASSLRTGPIYEQYF; cdr3_nt: TGTGCCAGCAGCCTGCGCACCGGTCCTATCTACGAGCAGTACTTC
v_call: TRBV28; d_call: -; clone_size: -; j_call: TRBJ2-7; cdr3_aa: CASLGYHDSYEQYF; cdr3_nt: TGTGCCAGTCTCGGGTATCATGACTCCTACGAGCAGTACTTC
v_call: TRBV4-1; d_call: -; clone_size: -; j_call: TRBJ1-4; cdr3_aa: CASSQDPGVANEKLFF; cdr3_nt: TGCGCCAGCAGCCAAGACCCAGGGGTGGCTAATGAAAAACTGTTTTTT
v_call: TRBV5-1; d_call: -; clone_size: -; j_call: TRBJ1-1; cdr3_aa: CASSLDINTEAFF; cdr3_nt: TGCGCCAGCAGCTTGGACATTAACACTGAAGCTTTCTTT
v_call: TRBV3-1/TRBV3-2; d_call: TRBD1; clone_size: -; j_call: TRBJ2-7; cdr3_aa: CASSQWTGSYEQYF; cdr3_nt: TGTGCCAGCAGCCAATGGACAGGGTCCTACGAGCAGTACTTC
v_call: TRBV14; d_call: TRBD1; clone_size: -; j_call: TRBJ2-5; cdr3_aa: CASSQGYAGTGFMETQYF; cdr3_nt: TGTGCCAGCAGCCAAGGTTATGCCGGGACAGGTTTTATGGAGACCCAGTACTTC
v_call: TRBV6-4; d_call: TRBD2; clone_size: -; j_call: TRBJ2-5; cdr3_aa: CASRAPGGDETQYF; cdr3_nt: TGTGCCAGCAGGGCCCCCGGGGGGGATGAGACCCAGTACTTC
v_call: TRBV28; d_call: -; clone_size: few; j_call: TRBJ1-1; cdr3_aa: CASSLFVRVYTEAFF; cdr3_nt: TGTGCCAGCAGTTTATTCGTCAGGGTGTACACTGAAGCTTTCTTT
v_call: TRBV24-1; d_call: -; clone_size: -; j_call: TRBJ1-5; cdr3_aa: CATAGGWNQPQHF; cdr3_nt: TGTGCCACCGCGGGGGGCTGGAATCAGCCCCAGCATTTT
v_call: TRBV28; d_call: TRBD1; clone_size: -; j_call: TRBJ1-2; cdr3_aa: CASSSGGSYGYTF; cdr3_nt: TGTGCCAGCAGTTCAGGGGGAAGCTATGGCTACACCTTC
v_call: TRBV29-1; d_call: -; clone_size: -; j_call: TRBJ1-2; cdr3_aa: CSVGQVGYGYTF; cdr3_nt: TGCAGCGTTGGACAGGTGGGGTATGGCTACACCTTC